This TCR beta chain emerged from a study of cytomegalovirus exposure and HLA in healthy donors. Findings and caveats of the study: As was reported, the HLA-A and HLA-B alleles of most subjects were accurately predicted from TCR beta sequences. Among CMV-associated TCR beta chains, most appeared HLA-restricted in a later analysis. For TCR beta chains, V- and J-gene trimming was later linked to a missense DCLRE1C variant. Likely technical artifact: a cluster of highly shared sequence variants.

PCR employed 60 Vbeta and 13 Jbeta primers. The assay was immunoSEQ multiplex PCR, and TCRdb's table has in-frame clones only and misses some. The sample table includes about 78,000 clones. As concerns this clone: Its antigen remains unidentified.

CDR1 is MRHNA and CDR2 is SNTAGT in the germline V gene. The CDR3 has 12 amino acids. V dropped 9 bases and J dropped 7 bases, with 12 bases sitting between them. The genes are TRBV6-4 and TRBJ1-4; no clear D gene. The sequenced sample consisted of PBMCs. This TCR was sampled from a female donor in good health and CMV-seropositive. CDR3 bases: TGTGCCAGTTTTACAGTAGGTGAAAAACTGTTTTTT. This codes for CASFTVGEKLFF.